This TCR beta chain was obtained from a study of CD8 T cells in ankylosing spondylitis. General study points: A motif of 7 to 9 highly homologous TCR beta variants was seen as apparently characteristic of ankylosing spondylitis blood. It was reported that disease-linked clones were significantly enriched in matched ankylosing spondylitis synovial fluid.

TCRdb independently ran MiXCR on the 5' RACE reads; one entry per CDR3 protein. The sample consists of hundreds of thousands of distinct CDR3 sequences, 12% of them appearing once. On this clonotype itself: Its target is unknown.

Trimming pared 6 bases from V and 4 bases from J, leaving 16 bases between. Germline assignment: CDR1 MNHNS and CDR2 SASEGT. The length of the CDR3 is 15 residues. The TCR originated in a male donor with ankylosing spondylitis. The V gene is TRBV6-1, the J gene TRBJ2-1, with D maybe TRBD1 (5 bases). Sequencing was carried out using blood, either unsorted or a sorted T cell fraction (not recorded which). The CDR3 here is CASSRQQMEYNEQFF. The CDR3 DNA sequence: TGTGCCAGCAGCAGACAGCAGATGGAGTACAATGAGCAGTTCTTC.